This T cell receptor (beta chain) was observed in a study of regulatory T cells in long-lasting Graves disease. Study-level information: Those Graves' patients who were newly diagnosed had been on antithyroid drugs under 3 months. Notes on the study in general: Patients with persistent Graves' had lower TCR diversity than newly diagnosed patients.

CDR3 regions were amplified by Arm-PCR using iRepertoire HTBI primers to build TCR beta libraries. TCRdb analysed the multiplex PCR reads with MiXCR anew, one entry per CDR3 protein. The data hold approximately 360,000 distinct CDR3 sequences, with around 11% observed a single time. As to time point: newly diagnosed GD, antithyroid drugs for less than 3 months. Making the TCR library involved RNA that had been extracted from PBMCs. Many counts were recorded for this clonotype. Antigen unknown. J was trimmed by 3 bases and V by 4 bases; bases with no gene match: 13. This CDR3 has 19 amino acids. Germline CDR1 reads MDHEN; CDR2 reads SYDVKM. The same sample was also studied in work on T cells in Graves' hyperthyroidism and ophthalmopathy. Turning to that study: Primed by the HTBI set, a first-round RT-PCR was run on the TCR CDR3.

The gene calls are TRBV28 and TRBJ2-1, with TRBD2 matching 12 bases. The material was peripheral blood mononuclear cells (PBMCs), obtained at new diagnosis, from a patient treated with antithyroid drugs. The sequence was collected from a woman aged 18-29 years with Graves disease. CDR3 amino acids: CASSYGERLAGAIYNEQFF. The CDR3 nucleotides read TGTGCCAGCAGTTACGGCGAAAGACTAGCGGGAGCGATCTACAATGAGCAGTTCTTC. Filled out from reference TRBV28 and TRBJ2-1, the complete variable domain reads DVKVTQSSRYLVKRTGEKVFLECVQDMDHENMFWYRQDPGLGLRLIYFSYDVKMKEKGDIPEGYSVSREKKERFSLILESASTNQTSMYLCASSYGERLAGAIYNEQFFGPGTRLTVL.